The entry below describes one T cell receptor beta chain. The antigen remains unidentified. The TCR beta profiling, which covered VDJ combination and CDR3 sequence, was carried out using genomic DNA as the template. TCRdb ran MiXCR on the reads and lists one entry per CDR3 protein. The table records about 40,000 distinct CDR3 sequences, roughly two thirds of them present only once. This CDR3 is 15 amino acids long. Per germline, CDR1 ENHRY and CDR2 SYGVKD. V was trimmed by 3 bases and J by 5 bases, leaving 14 bases between them. This entry belongs to a study of CD8+CD57+ T cells in acquired aplastic anemia. The wider study: Mean yield of DNA from sorted CD4+ and CD8+ cells was roughly 3.2 ug. Study-wide findings and caveats: Found in both controls and patients were almost 30 CD8+ CDR3 sequences. The CD8+ Simpson's diversity of patients and controls was not significantly different.

Sequenced patients had shown CD8+CD57+ cell expansion by flow cytometry. Among the patients, all had severe acquired aplastic anemia. Material: sorted CD4+, CD8+, or CD8+CD57+ T cells (not recorded which) from PBMCs. V is TRBV10-3 and J is TRBJ2-1; D is uncertain. The source of this sequence is a human donor with aplastic anemia. The DNA for the CDR3 is TGTGCCATCAGTGACTGGCGGCAAATTGACAATGAGCAGTTCTTC. Its translation is CAISDWRQIDNEQFF.